Below are 2 T cell receptor beta chains sequenced from a single sample in a study of Ad26.COV2.S vaccination and SARS-CoV-2 variants. The treatment was: approximately 18 received Ad26.COV2.S at low or high dose, single or two shots; roughly five received placebo; per-sample allocation not given. Samples analyzed were those drawn on day 63 after the first vaccine or placebo injection. Profiled with immunoSEQ multiplex PCR; TCRdb holds only in-frame clones, not every one. The table has over 250,000 clones, more than 75% seen once. This sample comprised peripheral blood, obtained in a trial of Ad26.COV2.S vaccine versus placebo. These receptors came from a person aged 18-65 years who received the Ad26.COV2.S COVID-19 vaccine or a placebo.

This rearrangement joins TRBV7-8 to TRBJ1-2; D perhaps matches TRBD1 (5 bases). The CDR3 loop spans 16 amino acids. Trimming left V 5 bases short and J 1 base short, with 17 bases between. The germline V gene encodes CDR1 SGHVS and CDR2 FQNEAQ. The CDR3 protein is CASSPRDLSRNYGYTF. CDR3 coding DNA: TGTGCCAGCAGCCCTCGGGACCTTTCCCGTAACTATGGCTACACCTTC. Full variable domain (outside the CDR3, taken from reference TRBV7-8 and TRBJ1-2): GAGVSQSPRYKVAKRGQDVALRCDPISGHVSLFWYQQALGQGPEFLTYFQNEAQLDKSGLPSDRFFAERPEGSVSTLKIQRTQQEDSAVYLCASSPRDLSRNYGYTFGSGTRLTVV.

For this clone: Additional DNA sequences in this sample encode the identical CDR3. The V gene is TRBV6-4, the J gene TRBJ2-1; 9 bases are a match to TRBD1. Germline CDR1 reads MRHNA; CDR2 reads SNTAGT. There are 15 residues in the CDR3. Trimming cost V 6 bases and J 1 base; bases outside gene matches: 4. The CDR3 nucleotides are TGTGCCAGCAGCCCCGGGACAGGGTCCTACAATGAGCAGTTCTTC. It translates to CASSPGTGSYNEQFF.